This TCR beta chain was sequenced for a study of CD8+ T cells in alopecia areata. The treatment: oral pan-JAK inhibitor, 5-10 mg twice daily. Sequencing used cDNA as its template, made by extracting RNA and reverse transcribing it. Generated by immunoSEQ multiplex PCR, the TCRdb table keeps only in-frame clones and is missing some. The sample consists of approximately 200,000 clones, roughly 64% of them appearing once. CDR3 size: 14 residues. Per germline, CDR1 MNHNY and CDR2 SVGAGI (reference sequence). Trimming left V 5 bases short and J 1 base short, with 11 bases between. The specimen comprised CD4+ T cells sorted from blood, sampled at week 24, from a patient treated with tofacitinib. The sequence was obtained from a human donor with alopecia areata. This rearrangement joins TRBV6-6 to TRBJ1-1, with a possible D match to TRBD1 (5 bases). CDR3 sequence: CASSSWRGNTEAFF. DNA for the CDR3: TGTGCCAGCAGTAGTTGGAGGGGGAACACTGAAGCTTTCTTT.